This T cell receptor (beta chain) was retrieved from a study of cytomegalovirus exposure and HLA in healthy donors. CDR1 is SEHNR, CDR2 FQNEAQ, per germline (reference sequence). The CDR3 covers 14 residues. Trimming stripped 5 bases from V and 5 bases from J, with 16 bases between. Donors likely had unrecorded immune exposures despite being nominally healthy when sampled. 60 Vbeta and 13 Jbeta primers were used in PCR. The protocol was immunoSEQ multiplex PCR, while the TCRdb copy is restricted to in-frame clones and leaves out a portion. Among approximately 170,000 clones listed, 80% to 85% were seen once.

This rearrangement joins TRBV7-9 to TRBJ2-7, with D perhaps TRBD1 (6 bases). The sample consisted of PBMCs. This clonotype was obtained from a male donor in good health and CMV-seronegative. This CDR3 reads CASSRSDRLNEQYF. CDR3 coding DNA: TGTGCCAGCAGCCGTAGCGACAGGCTAAACGAGCAGTACTTC.